This TCR beta chain was captured by sequencing in a study of beta chain features in type 1 diabetes. Overall study results and limits: At VDJ recombination sites, type 1 diabetes patients had fewer insertions and more deleted nucleotides. Moderate yet significant TCRB CDR3 shortening was seen in Type 1 diabetes patients in all four CD4+ subsets.

Germline V lookup: CDR1 SGHTA, CDR2 FQGNSA. This CDR3 spans 15 amino acids. The V end was cut by 1 base, the J end by 7 bases, with 13 bases between. About this clone itself: The antigen is not known.

As every portion of the isolated RNA was reverse transcribed, the sequencing read expressed TCRB transcripts. Profiling relied on immunoSEQ multiplex PCR, and the TCRdb table lists in-frame clones only, not all of them. The sample has 630,000 or so clones; more than 13% are singletons. This chain links TRBV7-2 with TRBJ1-4; weak D call: TRBD1 (5 bases). The sequence derives from a man younger than 35 with type 1 diabetes. The sequencing input was naive CD4+ T cells from blood. The DNA of the CDR3 is TGTGCCAGCAGCTTAGTTGGGGGTGGTAGTGAAAAACTGTTTTTT. Protein sequence: CASSLVGGGSEKLFF. Based on the CDR3 plus reference TRBV7-2 and TRBJ1-4, the full variable domain is GAGVSQSPSNKVTEKGKDVELRCDPISGHTALYWYRQSLGQGLEFLIYFQGNSAPDKSGLPSDRFSAERTGGSVSTLTIQRTQQEDSAVYLCASSLVGGGSEKLFFGSGTQLSVL.